This T cell receptor beta chain was recovered during a study of T cells after yellow fever vaccination. This clonotype was seen only a few times. Its cognate antigen is unknown. General study results and limits: Among primary-vaccination clones, most reappeared after the booster, at 96% for CD4 and roughly 90% for CD8.

By 5'RACE template switching, TCR cDNA was produced, with a universal primer site and UMIs added in the process. Each CDR3 protein gets one entry after TCRdb re-called the 5' RACE reads with MiXCR. The sample carries hundreds of thousands of distinct CDR3 sequences, about 12% recorded once. The TCR comes from a man aged 25 to 40 who received the YFV17D yellow fever vaccine. Here the sequenced sample was PBMCs, taken on the day of the yellow fever booster vaccination.

In nucleotides, the CDR3 is TGTGCCAGCAGTTTCAACAATCAGCCCCAGCATTTT. It translates to CASSFNNQPQHF. The chain combines TRBV27 with TRBJ1-5; D gene unclear. V dropped 3 bases and J dropped 3 bases, with 3 bases sitting between them. Looked up from germline, CDR1 is MNHEY and CDR2 is SMNVEV (reference sequence). This CDR3 has 12 amino acids.